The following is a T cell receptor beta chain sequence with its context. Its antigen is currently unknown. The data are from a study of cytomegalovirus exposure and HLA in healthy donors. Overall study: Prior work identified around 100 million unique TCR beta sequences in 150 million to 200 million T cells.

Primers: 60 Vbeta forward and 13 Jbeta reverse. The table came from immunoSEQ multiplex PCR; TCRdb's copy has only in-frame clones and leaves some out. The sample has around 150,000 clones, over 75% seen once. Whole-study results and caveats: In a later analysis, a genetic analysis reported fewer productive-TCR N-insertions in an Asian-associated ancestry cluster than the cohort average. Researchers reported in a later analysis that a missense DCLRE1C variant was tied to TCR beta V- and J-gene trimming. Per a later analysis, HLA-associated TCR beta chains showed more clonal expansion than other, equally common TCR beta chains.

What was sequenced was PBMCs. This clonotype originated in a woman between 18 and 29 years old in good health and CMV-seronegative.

In nucleotides, the CDR3 is TGTGCCAGTAGTATGCGCGCGAGCTCCTACGAGCAGTACTTC. Residues: CASSMRASSYEQYF. This chain links TRBV19 with TRBJ2-7; the D is unclear. There are 14 residues in the CDR3. Between the trimmed V and J ends, which lost 3 bases and 0 bases, there was a span of 9 bases. Germline-derived CDR1 and CDR2 are LNHDA and SQIVND (reference sequence).